The sequence of this T cell receptor (beta chain) was determined in a study of beta chain features in type 1 diabetes. Study-wide results and limits: Type 1 diabetes patients showed a moderate but significant shortening of TCRB CDR3s in all four CD4+ subsets.

V was shortened by 4 bases and J by 5 bases, with 20 bases between the two germline ends. The CDR3 has 16 amino acids. Germline CDR1 SEHNR, CDR2 FQNEAQ (reference sequence). Expressed TCRB transcripts were sequenced because the entire RNA isolate underwent reverse transcription. Repertoires were generated with immunoSEQ multiplex PCR, while TCRdb's copy carries only in-frame clones and drops some. Here the sample spans 41,000 or so clones, over 50% being singletons. The sample holds one count of this clone. Antigen unknown. The sample consisted of Tregs from blood. The gene calls are TRBV7-9 and TRBJ1-2, with D possibly being TRBD1 (6 bases). The source of this sequence is a man aged 30 to 39 with type 1 diabetes. Some clones in this sample may be carry-over from other donors' samples. CDR3 sequence: CASSWRTLAGVYGYTF. CDR3 nucleotides: TGTGCCAGCAGCTGGCGAACACTCGCAGGGGTATATGGCTACACCTTC.